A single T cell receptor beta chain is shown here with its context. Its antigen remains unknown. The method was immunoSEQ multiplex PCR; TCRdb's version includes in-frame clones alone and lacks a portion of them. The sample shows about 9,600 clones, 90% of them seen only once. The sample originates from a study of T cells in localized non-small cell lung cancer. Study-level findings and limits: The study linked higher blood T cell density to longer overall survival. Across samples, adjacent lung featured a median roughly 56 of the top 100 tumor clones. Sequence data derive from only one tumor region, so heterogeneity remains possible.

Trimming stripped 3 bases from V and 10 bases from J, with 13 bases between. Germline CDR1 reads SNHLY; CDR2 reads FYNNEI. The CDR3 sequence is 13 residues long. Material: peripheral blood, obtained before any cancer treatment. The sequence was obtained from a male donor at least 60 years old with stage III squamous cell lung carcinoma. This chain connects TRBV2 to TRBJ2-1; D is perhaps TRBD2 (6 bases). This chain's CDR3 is CASSDREVSEQFF. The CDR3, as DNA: TGTGCCAGCAGTGACAGGGAGGTTAGCGAGCAGTTCTTC. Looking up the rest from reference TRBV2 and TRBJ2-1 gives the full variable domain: EPEVTQTPSHQVTQMGQEVILRCVPISNHLYFYWYRQILGQKVEFLVSFYNNEISEKSEIFDDQFSVERPDGSNFTLKIRSTKLEDSAMYFCASSDREVSEQFFGPGTRLTVL.